The 9 T cell receptor beta chains below all came from one sample that was sequenced in a study of regulatory T cells in long-lasting Graves disease. To make TCR beta libraries, researchers used iRepertoire HTBI primers and Arm-PCR of CDR3 regions. MiXCR, applied by TCRdb to the multiplex PCR reads, yields one record per CDR3 protein. The sample gives about 460,000 distinct CDR3 sequences, under 25% of which show up once; roughly 13% is in the top ten. Time point: persistent/refractory GD, antithyroid drugs over 5 years with positive TRAb. Construction of the TCR library relied on RNA isolated from PBMCs. Sequenced here: peripheral blood mononuclear cells (PBMCs), sampled when the disease was refractory, from a patient treated with antithyroid drugs. The receptors were sampled from a female donor with Graves disease.

The rearrangement uses TRBV13 and TRBJ1-1, with unresolved D. The CDR3 contains 15 residues. Between the trimmed V and J ends, which lost 6 bases and 1 base, there was a span of 15 bases. CDR1 is PRHDT, CDR2 FYEKMQ, per germline (reference sequence). CDR3 nucleotides: TGTGCCAGCAGTGAACAAGGAGGGCCGAACACTGAAGCTTTCTTT. Its translation is CASSEQGGPNTEAFF.

The chain joins TRBV20-1 to TRBJ2-3, with a tentative D call TRBD2 (7 bases). Trimming took 5 bases from V and 6 from J, leaving 27 bases between them. This CDR3 is built from 17 residues. CDR1 and CDR2 from the germline V gene are DFQATT and SNEGSKA (reference sequence). CDR3 sequence (DNA): TGCAGTGCTGGGGGAGGAGGGGGGGCCATAGATGTGGATACGCAGTATTTT. Encoded protein: CSAGGGGGAIDVDTQYF.

The V call is TRBV29-1, the J call TRBJ1-1; tentative D call: TRBD1 (5 bases). Germline V CDR1 and CDR2: SQVTM, ANQGSEA. This CDR3 is built from 12 residues. V was pared by 7 bases and J by 2 bases, with 11 bases between. The chain's CDR3 is CSAVGANTEAFF. The CDR3 DNA sequence: TGCAGCGCTGTAGGGGCCAACACTGAAGCTTTCTTT.

This clonotype showed up many times. This rearrangement joins TRBV20-1 to TRBJ2-7; TRBD2 matches at 8 bases. Germline V CDR1 and CDR2: DFQATT, SNEGSKA (reference sequence). V shed 0 bases, J shed 0 bases, and the junction held 7 bases outside the gene matches. The CDR3 has 16 amino acids. CDR3 in amino acids: CSARDRASGRSYEQYF. CDR3 sequence (DNA): TGCAGTGCTAGAGATCGGGCTAGCGGGCGCTCCTACGAGCAGTACTTC.

As for this clonotype: One end of the junction varies from germline; a read error may be responsible. The V gene is TRBV7-2, the J gene TRBJ2-7; TRBD2 is a possible D gene (6 bases). In germline, CDR1 is SGHTA, CDR2 FQGNSA. CDR3 size: 12 residues. CDR3 bases: TGTGCCAGCAGCTTAGGGCGGGACGAAATCCTCTTC. Protein product: CASSLGRDEILF.

This clonotype was found a few times. V is TRBV4-2 and J is TRBJ2-7; D call uncertain. V was trimmed by 0 bases and J by 3 bases, leaving 9 bases between them. The CDR3 runs 14 residues. The germline V gene has CDR1 LGHNA and CDR2 YNFKEQ. The CDR3 nucleotides are TGTGCCAGCAGCCAAGATAAATACGGCTACGAGCAGTACTTC. This sequence encodes CASSQDKYGYEQYF.

This clonotype turned up a few times. The V gene is TRBV11-3, the J gene TRBJ2-7; D is possibly TRBD1 (6 bases). The germline gives CDR1 SGHNT, CDR2 YENEEA. The CDR3 sequence is 14 residues long. V dropped 2 bases and J dropped 1 base, with 9 bases sitting between them. The CDR3, as DNA: TGTGCCAGCAGCTTACGGACAGATTCCTACGAGCAGTACTTC. Translating it yields CASSLRTDSYEQYF.

The rearrangement joins TRBV19 to TRBJ1-2; 8 nucleotides match TRBD1. The germline V gene encodes CDR1 LNHDA and CDR2 SQIVND (reference sequence). This CDR3 is 14 amino acids long. Trimming at V came to 5 bases and at J to 4 bases, leaving 6 bases not matched to a gene. CDR3 sequence (DNA): TGTGCCAGTAGTTCGGCCGGGACAGGCTATGGCTACACCTTC. The encoded protein is CASSSAGTGYGYTF.

This clonotype was observed at least ten times. The rearrangement joins TRBV28 to TRBJ1-2; D remains unclear. Between the trimmed V and J ends, which lost 3 bases and 2 bases, there was a span of 13 bases. This CDR3 is built from 15 residues. The germline V gene encodes CDR1 MDHEN and CDR2 SYDVKM. The CDR3 protein is CASSFTPTGNYGYTF. The CDR3 nucleotides read TGTGCCAGCAGTTTCACCCCGACCGGGAACTATGGCTACACCTTC.